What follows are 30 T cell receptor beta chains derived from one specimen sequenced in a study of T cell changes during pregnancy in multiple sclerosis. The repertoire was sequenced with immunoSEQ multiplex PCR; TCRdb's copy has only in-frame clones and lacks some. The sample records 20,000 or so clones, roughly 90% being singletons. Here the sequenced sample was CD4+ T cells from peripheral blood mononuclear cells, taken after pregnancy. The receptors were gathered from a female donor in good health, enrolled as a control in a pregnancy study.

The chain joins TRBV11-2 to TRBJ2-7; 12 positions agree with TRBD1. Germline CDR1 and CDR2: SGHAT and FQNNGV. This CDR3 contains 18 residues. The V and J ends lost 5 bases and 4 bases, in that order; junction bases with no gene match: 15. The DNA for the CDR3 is TGTGCCAGCAGCCCCGTGAGGAGGGACAGGGGGCGAGGGTACGAGCAGTACTTC. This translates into CASSPVRRDRGRGYEQYF.

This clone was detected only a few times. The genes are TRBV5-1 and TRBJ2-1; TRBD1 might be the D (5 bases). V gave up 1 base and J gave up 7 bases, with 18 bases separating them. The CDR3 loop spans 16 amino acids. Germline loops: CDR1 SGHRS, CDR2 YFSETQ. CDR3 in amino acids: CASSLWGSRDRNEQFF. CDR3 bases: TGCGCCAGCAGCTTGTGGGGTAGCAGGGATCGTAATGAGCAGTTCTTC.

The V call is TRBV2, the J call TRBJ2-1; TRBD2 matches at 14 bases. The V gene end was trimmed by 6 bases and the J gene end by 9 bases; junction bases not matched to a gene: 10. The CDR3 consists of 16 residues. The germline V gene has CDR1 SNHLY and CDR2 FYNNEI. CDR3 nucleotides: TGTGCCAGCAGAACTCCGGGACTAGCGGGAGCGGGTGAGCAGTTCTTC. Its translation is CASRTPGLAGAGEQFF.

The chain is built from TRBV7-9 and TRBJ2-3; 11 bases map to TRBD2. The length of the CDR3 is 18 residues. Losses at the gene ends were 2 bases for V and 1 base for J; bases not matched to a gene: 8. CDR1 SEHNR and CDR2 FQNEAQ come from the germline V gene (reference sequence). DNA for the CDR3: TGTGCCAGCAGCTTACCCCCTAGACTAGCGGGACGCACAGATACGCAGTATTTT. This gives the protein CASSLPPRLAGRTDTQYF.

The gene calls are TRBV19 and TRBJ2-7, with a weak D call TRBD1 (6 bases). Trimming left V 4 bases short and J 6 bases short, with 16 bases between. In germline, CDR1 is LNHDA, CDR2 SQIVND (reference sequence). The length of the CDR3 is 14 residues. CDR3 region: CASSTQQGSGEQYF. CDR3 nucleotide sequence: TGTGCCAGTAGTACCCAACAGGGATCGGGCGAGCAGTACTTC.

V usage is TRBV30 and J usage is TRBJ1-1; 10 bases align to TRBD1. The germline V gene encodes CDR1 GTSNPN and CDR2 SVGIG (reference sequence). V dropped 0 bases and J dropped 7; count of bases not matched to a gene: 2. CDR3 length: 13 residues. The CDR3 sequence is CAWSVGDRGEAFF. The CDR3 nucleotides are TGTGCCTGGAGTGTAGGGGACAGGGGTGAAGCTTTCTTT. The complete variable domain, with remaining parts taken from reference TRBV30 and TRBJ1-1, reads SQTIHQWPATLVQPVGSPLSLECTVEGTSNPNLYWYRQAAGRGLQLLFYSVGIGQISSEVPQNLSASRPQDRQFILSSKKLLLSDSGFYLCAWSVGDRGEAFFGQGTRLTVV.

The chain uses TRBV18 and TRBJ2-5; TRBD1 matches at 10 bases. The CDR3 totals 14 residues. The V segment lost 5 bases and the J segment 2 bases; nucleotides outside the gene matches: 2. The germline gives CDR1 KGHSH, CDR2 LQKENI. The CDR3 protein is CASSGQGGQETQYF. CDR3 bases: TGTGCCAGCTCAGGACAGGGGGGACAAGAGACCCAGTACTTC.

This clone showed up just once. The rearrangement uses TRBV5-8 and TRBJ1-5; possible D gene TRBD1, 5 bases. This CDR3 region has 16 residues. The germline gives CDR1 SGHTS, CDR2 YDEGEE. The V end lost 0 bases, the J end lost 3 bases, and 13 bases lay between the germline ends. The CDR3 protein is CASSLVPTGINQPQHF. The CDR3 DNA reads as TGTGCCAGCAGCTTGGTACCCACAGGTATCAATCAGCCCCAGCATTTT.

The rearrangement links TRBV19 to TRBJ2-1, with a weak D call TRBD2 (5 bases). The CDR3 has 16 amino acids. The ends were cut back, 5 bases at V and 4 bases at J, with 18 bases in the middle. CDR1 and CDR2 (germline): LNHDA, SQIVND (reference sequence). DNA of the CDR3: TGTGCCAGTAGTCCCCTCGGGGAGCGGTTTTACAATGAGCAGTTCTTC. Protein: CASSPLGERFYNEQFF. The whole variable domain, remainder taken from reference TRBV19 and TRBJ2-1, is DGGITQSPKYLFRKEGQNVTLSCEQNLNHDAMYWYRQDPGQGLRLIYYSQIVNDFQKGDIAEGYSVSREKKESFPLTVTSAQKNPTAFYLCASSPLGERFYNEQFFGPGTRLTVL.

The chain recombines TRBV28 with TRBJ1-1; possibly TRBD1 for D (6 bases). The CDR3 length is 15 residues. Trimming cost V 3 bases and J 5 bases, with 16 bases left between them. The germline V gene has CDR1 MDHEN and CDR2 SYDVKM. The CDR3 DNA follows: TGTGCCAGCAGTTTGGACAGATCAGGGATGACTGAAGCTTTCTTT. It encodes CASSLDRSGMTEAFF. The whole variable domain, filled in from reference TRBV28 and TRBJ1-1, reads DVKVTQSSRYLVKRTGEKVFLECVQDMDHENMFWYRQDPGLGLRLIYFSYDVKMKEKGDIPEGYSVSREKKERFSLILESASTNQTSMYLCASSLDRSGMTEAFFGQGTRLTVV.

The CDR3 sequence: CASSLGGTNYEQYF. DNA of the CDR3: TGTGCCAGCAGCTTAGGGGGGACTAACTACGAGCAGTACTTC. This sequence joins TRBV11-2 and TRBJ2-7; 7 positions agree with TRBD2. V was clipped by 1 base and J by 3 bases; unmatched bases: 3. The CDR3 is 14 amino acids. From germline, CDR1 is SGHAT and CDR2 FQNNGV.

The CDR3 sequence is CASSVGLVYTDTQYF. In DNA, the CDR3 is TGTGCCAGCAGCGTCGGACTAGTTTACACAGATACGCAGTATTTT. The chain is built from TRBV9 and TRBJ2-3, with 7 bases identical to TRBD2. The CDR3 totals 15 residues. V was pared by 2 bases and J by 2 bases, with 5 bases of the junction left unmatched. Germline CDR1 SGDLS, CDR2 YYNGEE. The variable domain in full, completed from reference TRBV9 and TRBJ2-3, reads DSGVTQTPKHLITATGQRVTLRCSPRSGDLSVYWYQQSLDQGLQFLIQYYNGEERAKGNILERFSAQQFPDLHSELNLSSLELGDSALYFCASSVGLVYTDTQYFGPGTRLTVL.

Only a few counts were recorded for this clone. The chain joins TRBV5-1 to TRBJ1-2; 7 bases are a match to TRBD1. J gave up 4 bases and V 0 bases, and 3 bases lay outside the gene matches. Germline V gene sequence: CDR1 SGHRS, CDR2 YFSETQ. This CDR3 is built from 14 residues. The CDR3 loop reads CASSLGDRSYGYTF. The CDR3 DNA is TGCGCCAGCAGCTTGGGGGACAGATCCTATGGCTACACCTTC.

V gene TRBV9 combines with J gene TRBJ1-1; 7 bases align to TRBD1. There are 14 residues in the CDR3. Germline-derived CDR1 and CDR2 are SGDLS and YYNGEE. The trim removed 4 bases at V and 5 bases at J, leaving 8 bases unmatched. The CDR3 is CASSPKGQRTEAFF. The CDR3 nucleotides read TGTGCCAGCAGCCCCAAGGGACAGAGGACTGAAGCTTTCTTT.

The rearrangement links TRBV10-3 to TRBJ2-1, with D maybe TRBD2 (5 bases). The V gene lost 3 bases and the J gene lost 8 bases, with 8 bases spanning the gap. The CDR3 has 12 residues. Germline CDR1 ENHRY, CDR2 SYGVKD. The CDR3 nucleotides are TGTGCCATCAGTGAACTAGGCGATGAGCAGTTCTTC. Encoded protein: CAISELGDEQFF.

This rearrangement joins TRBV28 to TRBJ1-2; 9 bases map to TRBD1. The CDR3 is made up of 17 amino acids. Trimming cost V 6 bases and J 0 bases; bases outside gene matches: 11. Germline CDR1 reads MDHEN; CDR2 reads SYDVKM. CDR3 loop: CASSEPGQGGSNYGYTF. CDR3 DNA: TGTGCCAGCAGCGAACCGGGACAGGGTGGTTCTAACTATGGCTACACCTTC.

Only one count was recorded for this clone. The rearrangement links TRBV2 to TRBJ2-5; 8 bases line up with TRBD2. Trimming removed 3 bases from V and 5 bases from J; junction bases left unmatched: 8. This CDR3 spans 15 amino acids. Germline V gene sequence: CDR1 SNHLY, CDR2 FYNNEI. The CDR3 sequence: CASSERRGAGETQYF. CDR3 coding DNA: TGTGCCAGCAGTGAGAGGCGGGGGGCCGGGGAGACCCAGTACTTC.

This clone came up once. For the CDR3, the DNA is TGTGCCAGCCGATTTAGGAGGGCGGTATTTCCCGGGGAGCTGTTTTTT. Protein product: CASRFRRAVFPGELFF. The rearrangement joins TRBV18 to TRBJ2-2, with D possibly matching TRBD2 (6 bases). The CDR3 runs to 16 residues. Trimming cost V 8 bases and J 6 bases, with 22 bases left between them. From germline, CDR1 is KGHSH and CDR2 LQKENI. Based on the CDR3 plus reference TRBV18 and TRBJ2-2, the full variable domain is NAGVMQNPRHLVRRRGQEARLRCSPMKGHSHVYWYRQLPEEGLKFMVYLQKENIIDESGMPKERFSAEFPKEGPSILRIQQVVRGDSAAYFCASRFRRAVFPGELFFGEGSRLTVL.

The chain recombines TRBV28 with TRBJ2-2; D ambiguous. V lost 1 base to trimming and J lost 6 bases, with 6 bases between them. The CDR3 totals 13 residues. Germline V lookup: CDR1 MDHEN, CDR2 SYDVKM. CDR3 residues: CASSLLAPGELFF. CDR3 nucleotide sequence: TGTGCCAGCAGTTTATTGGCTCCCGGGGAGCTGTTTTTT.

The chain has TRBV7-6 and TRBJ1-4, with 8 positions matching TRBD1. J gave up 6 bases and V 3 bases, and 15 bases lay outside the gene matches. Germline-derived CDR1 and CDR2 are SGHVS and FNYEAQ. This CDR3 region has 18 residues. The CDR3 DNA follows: TGTGCCAGCAGCTTGACCTTGACGGACAGGGAGGGGCATGAAAAACTGTTTTTT. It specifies CASSLTLTDREGHEKLFF.

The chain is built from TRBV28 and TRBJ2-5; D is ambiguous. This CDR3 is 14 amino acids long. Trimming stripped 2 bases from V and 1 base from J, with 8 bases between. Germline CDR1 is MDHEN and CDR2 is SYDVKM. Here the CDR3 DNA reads TGTGCCAGCAGTTTAGCCGGTACCCAAGAGACCCAGTACTTC. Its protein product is CASSLAGTQETQYF.

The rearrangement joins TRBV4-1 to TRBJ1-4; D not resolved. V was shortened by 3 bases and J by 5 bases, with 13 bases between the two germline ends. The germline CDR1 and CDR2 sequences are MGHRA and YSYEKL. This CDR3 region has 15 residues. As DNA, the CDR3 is TGCGCCAGCAGCCACGTCAATAACAAGAATGAAAAACTGTTTTTT. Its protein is CASSHVNNKNEKLFF.

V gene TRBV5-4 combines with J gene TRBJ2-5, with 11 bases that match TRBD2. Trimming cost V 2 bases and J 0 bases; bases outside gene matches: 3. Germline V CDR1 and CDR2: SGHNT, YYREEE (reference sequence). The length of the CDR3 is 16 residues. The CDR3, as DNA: TGTGCCAGCAGCTTTTCTAGCGGGGGGAACCAAGAGACCCAGTACTTC. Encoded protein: CASSFSSGGNQETQYF.

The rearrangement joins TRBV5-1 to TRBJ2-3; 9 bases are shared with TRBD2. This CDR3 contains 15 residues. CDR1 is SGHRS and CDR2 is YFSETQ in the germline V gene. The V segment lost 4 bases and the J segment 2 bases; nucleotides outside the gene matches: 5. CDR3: CASSALAGITDTQYF. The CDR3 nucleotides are TGCGCCAGCAGCGCCCTAGCGGGAATCACAGATACGCAGTATTTT.

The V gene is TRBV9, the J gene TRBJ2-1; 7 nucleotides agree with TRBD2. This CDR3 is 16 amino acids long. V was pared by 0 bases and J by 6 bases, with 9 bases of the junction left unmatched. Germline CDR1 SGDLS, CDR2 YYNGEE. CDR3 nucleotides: TGTGCCAGCAGCGTAGGTAGCCAGCGGGGTGGCAATGAGCAGTTCTTC. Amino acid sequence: CASSVGSQRGGNEQFF.

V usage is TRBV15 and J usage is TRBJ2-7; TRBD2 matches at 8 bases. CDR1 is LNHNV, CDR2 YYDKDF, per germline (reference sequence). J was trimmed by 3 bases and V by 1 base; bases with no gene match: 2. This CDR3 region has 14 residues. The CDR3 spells CATSRGSGVYEQYF. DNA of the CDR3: TGTGCCACCAGCAGAGGTAGCGGGGTCTACGAGCAGTACTTC.

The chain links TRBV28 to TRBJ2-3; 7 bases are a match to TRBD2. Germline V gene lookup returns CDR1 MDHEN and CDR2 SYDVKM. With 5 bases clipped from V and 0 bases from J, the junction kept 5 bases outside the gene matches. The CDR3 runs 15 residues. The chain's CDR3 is CASSQLALSTDTQYF. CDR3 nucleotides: TGTGCCAGCAGTCAACTAGCGTTGAGCACAGATACGCAGTATTTT.

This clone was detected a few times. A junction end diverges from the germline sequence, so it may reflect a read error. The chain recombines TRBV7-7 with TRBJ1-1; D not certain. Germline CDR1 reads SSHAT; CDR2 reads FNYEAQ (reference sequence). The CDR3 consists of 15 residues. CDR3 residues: CASSPMGAMNTEAFF. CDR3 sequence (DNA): TGTGCTAGCAGCCCCATGGGAGCTATGAACACTGAAGCTTTCTTT.

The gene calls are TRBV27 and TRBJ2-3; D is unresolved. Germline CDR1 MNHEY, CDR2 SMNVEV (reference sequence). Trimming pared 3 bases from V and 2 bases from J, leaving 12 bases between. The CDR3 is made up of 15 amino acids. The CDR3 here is CASSFLGFNTDTQYF. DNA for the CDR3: TGTGCCAGCAGTTTTCTCGGGTTTAACACAGATACGCAGTATTTT.

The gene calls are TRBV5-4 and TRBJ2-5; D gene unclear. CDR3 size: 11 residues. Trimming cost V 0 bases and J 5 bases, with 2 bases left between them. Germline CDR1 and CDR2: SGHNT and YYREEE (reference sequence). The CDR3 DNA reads TGTGCCAGCAGCTTGGCGGAGACCCAGTACTTC. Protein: CASSLAETQYF. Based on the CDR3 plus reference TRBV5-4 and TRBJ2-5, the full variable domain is ETGVTQSPTHLIKTRGQQVTLRCSSQSGHNTVSWYQQALGQGPQFIFQYYREEENGRGNFPPRFSGLQFPNYSSELNVNALELDDSALYLCASSLAETQYFGPGTRLLVL.